This T cell receptor (beta chain) originates from a study of T cell responses to AZD1222 COVID-19 vaccine. Study outcomes and limitations: Spike regions recognized by vaccine-associated CD4 TCRs spanned the protein, led by 160-218 and 743-854.

The CDR3 totals 15 residues. The germline V gene has CDR1 MNHEY and CDR2 SVGEGT. The J segment lost 2 bases and the V segment lost 0 bases, leaving 4 bases of the junction unmatched. Profiling relied on immunoSEQ multiplex PCR, and the TCRdb table lists in-frame clones only, not all of them. The sample lists 110,000 or so clones; 88% were seen once. A remark on this clone: Its antigen is unidentified.

Sequences were derived from peripheral blood, sampled 28 days after the second AZD1222 dose. The J gene is TRBJ2-7, the V gene TRBV6-2 or TRBV6-3; TRBD1 agrees at 7 bases. The receptor was derived from an adult who received the AZD1222 COVID-19 vaccine. The CDR3 region is CASSYSTGQTYEQYF. CDR3 bases: TGTGCCAGCAGTTACTCAACGGGACAGACCTACGAGCAGTACTTC.